This is a list of T cell receptor beta chains from one sample in a study of regulatory T cells in long-lasting Graves disease. TCRdb ran MiXCR on the multiplex PCR reads and lists one entry per CDR3 protein. The sample records roughly 430,000 distinct CDR3 sequences, about 16% being singletons. This sample was also put to use in a study of T cells in Graves' hyperthyroidism and ophthalmopathy.

The sample in question was peripheral blood mononuclear cells (PBMCs), obtained at new diagnosis, from a patient treated with antithyroid drugs. These receptors came from a woman aged 30 to 39 with Graves disease. CDR3s include the opening cysteine and the closing phenylalanine or tryptophan. D genes are given only for firm matches. Expanded clones get a size class; other rows say once, few or many, or leave the size out.

V gene	clone size	D gene	J gene	CDR3 DNA	CDR3 protein
TRBV4-1	-	-	TRBJ2-3	TGCGCCAGCAGCCAAAACAGGGATACGCAGTATTTT	CASSQNRDTQYF
TRBV28	few	TRBD1	TRBJ1-2	TGTGCCAGCAGCGGAATCCCGACAGGGGATACGGGCTACACCTTC	CASSGIPTGDTGYTF
TRBV7-9	-	TRBD1	TRBJ2-1	TGTGCCAGCAGCCCTGGACAGGTCTCCTACAATGAGCAGTTCTTC	CASSPGQVSYNEQFF
TRBV19	-	-	TRBJ2-7	TGTGCCAGTAGTGCGTCGTGGAGCGGAGGGGCCGAGCAGTACTTC	CASSASWSGGAEQYF
TRBV7-9	few	-	TRBJ2-1	TGTGCCAGCAGAACTACAAGCCCTGGTTCTCACAATGAGCAGTTCTTC	CASRTTSPGSHNEQFF
TRBV15	-	-	TRBJ2-5	TGTGCCGCCAGCCGTGACAGGACGTCTGCAGAGACCCAGTACTTC	CAASRDRTSAETQYF
TRBV28	many	TRBD2	TRBJ2-1	TGTGCCAGCAGCTCAATACTAGCGGGGGATTACAATGAGCAGTTCTTC	CASSSILAGDYNEQFF
TRBV2	-	TRBD2	TRBJ2-1	TGTGCCAGCATGGGCGGGAGCAGCTCCTACAATGAGCAGTTCTTC	CASMGGSSSYNEQFF
TRBV6-1	few	TRBD2	TRBJ2-3	TGTGCCAGCAGACCGGGACTAGGTGCAGATACGCAGTATTTT	CASRPGLGADTQYF
TRBV4-1	few	TRBD2	TRBJ2-7	TGCGCCAGCAGCCGATCGGGAGGGGATGCGGGGCGCTACGAGCAGTACTTC	CASSRSGGDAGRYEQYF
TRBV27	many	-	TRBJ2-5	TGTGCCAGCAGTTTCTCTGAACGGCAAGAGACCCAGTACTTC	CASSFSERQETQYF
TRBV12-3/TRBV12-4	many	-	TRBJ1-1	TGTGCCAGCAGTTTAAATTATGGAGGGCCTGAAGCTTTCTTT	CASSLNYGGPEAFF
TRBV7-2	many	-	TRBJ2-3	TGTGCCAGCAGCTTAGTAGGAGAGACAGCGGCCTGGGGCACAGATACGCAGTATTTT	CASSLVGETAAWGTDTQYF